This TCR beta chain was captured by sequencing in a study of T cells after posttransplantation cyclophosphamide. The data were produced by immunoSEQ multiplex PCR, yet TCRdb's version contains in-frame clones alone and is incomplete. The repertoire holds just over 65,000 clones, with just over 90% as singletons. This CDR3 contains 13 residues. The germline V gene has CDR1 MNHNY and CDR2 SVGAGI (reference sequence). The V and J ends lost 8 bases and 8 bases respectively, with 18 bases between them. This clone showed up just once. The rearrangement uses TRBV6-6 and TRBJ1-2; D might be TRBD1 (6 bases). The sequence was collected from a woman between 25 and 40 years old in good health and a related stem cell transplant donor. What was sequenced was PBMCs. The CDR3 protein is CASRPGGGSGYTF. CDR3 nucleotides: TGTGCCAGCCGCCCCGGGGGGGGCAGCGGCTACACCTTC.